The next 24 T cell receptor beta chains were all read from a single sample in a study of post-analysis software for immune sequencing data. Findings of the study overall: Comparison of patients with controls showed 4 to 6 TRBV segments more frequent in patients, TRBV5-6, TRBV5-1 and TRBV20-1 among them.

Incorporated into the TCR beta cDNA libraries were unique molecular identifiers, which served to reduce PCR and sequencing biases. MiXCR was run by TCRdb on the PCR reads, yielding one entry per CDR3 protein. The sample includes 650,000 to 900,000 distinct CDR3 sequences, approximately 44% seen only once; the top ten take roughly 4.9%. No antigen is known for these receptors. Sequencing was performed on blood. The receptors shown here come from a girl aged 10-17 years with multiple sclerosis.

The DNA of the CDR3 is TGCGCCAGCAGCTTAAGGGACCCGGAGCAGTTCTTC. Translated, it gives CASSLRDPEQFF. The J gene is TRBJ2-1, the V gene TRBV5-1; D might be TRBD1 or TRBD2, each matching 5 bases. V was trimmed by 2 bases and J by 10 bases, leaving 10 bases between them. CDR1 SGHRS and CDR2 YFSETQ come from the germline V gene. CDR3 length: 12 amino acids.

J is TRBJ2-7 and V is TRBV2; no firm D call. The V end lost 3 bases, the J end lost 6 bases, and 15 bases lay between the germline ends. This CDR3 comprises 14 residues. Germline lookup yields CDR1 SNHLY and CDR2 FYNNEI. The CDR3, as DNA: TGTGCCAGCAGTGAGGGTCTAGATGTAGGCGAGCAGTACTTC. It yields the protein CASSEGLDVGEQYF.

The rearrangement uses TRBV20-1 and TRBJ2-1; TRBD2 matches 13 bases. The CDR3 is 15 residues long. Trimming took 3 bases from V and 6 from J; bases not matched to a gene: 5. Germline V gives CDR1 DFQATT, CDR2 SNEGSKA (reference sequence). DNA of the CDR3: TGCAGTGCTAGGGAGGGACTAGCGGGATCCAATGAGCAGTTCTTC. Its translation: CSAREGLAGSNEQFF.

The chain uses TRBV6-2 or TRBV6-3 and TRBJ2-1; weak D call: TRBD2 (5 bases). CDR1 is MNHEY and CDR2 is SVGEGT in the germline V gene. V dropped 4 bases and J dropped 6 bases, with 10 bases sitting between them. This CDR3 spans 13 amino acids. In DNA form, the CDR3 reads TGTGCCAGCAGTTCCACTAGGGTCAATGAGCAGTTCTTC. Translating gives CASSSTRVNEQFF.

The chain employs TRBV6-5 and TRBJ2-7; 8 bases are shared with TRBD2. J gave up 0 bases and V 6 bases, and 7 bases lay outside the gene matches. The CDR3 contains 15 residues. The germline V gene encodes CDR1 MNHEY and CDR2 SVGAGI. The DNA of the CDR3 is TGTGCCAGCAGACTACTAGCGGTGAGCTCCTACGAGCAGTACTTC. Translating it yields CASRLLAVSSYEQYF.

This clonotype has just a few counts. The chain recombines TRBV7-8 with TRBJ2-1, with TRBD2 identical over 10 bases. Germline CDR1 SGHVS, CDR2 FQNEAQ. The CDR3 is 16 amino acids. J was trimmed by 4 bases and V by 5 bases; bases with no gene match: 8. The CDR3 DNA follows: TGTGCCAGCAGCCCGAGGGCTAGCGGGAGATACAATGAGCAGTTCTTC. It encodes CASSPRASGRYNEQFF.

This chain links TRBV28 with TRBJ2-7, with TRBD1 matching 7 bases. The J call may be wrong; the DNA end is better matched by TRBJ2-5. CDR3 length equals 15 residues. CDR1 MDHEN and CDR2 SYDVKM come from the germline V gene. The CDR3 protein is CASRHRQGSPETQYF. The CDR3 coding sequence is TGTGCCAGCAGACATAGACAGGGCAGTCCGGAGACCCAGTACTTC.

The chain recombines TRBV20-1 with TRBJ2-7, with 7 bases lining up with TRBD1. Trimming took 7 bases from V and 1 from J; bases not matched to a gene: 10. Germline CDR1 is DFQATT and CDR2 is SNEGSKA (reference sequence). This CDR3 is built from 14 residues. CDR3 sequence: CSGSRPQGSYEQYF. CDR3 nucleotides: TGCAGTGGCTCACGCCCACAGGGGTCCTACGAGCAGTACTTC.

On this clonotype: An end of the junction does not agree with germline; a read error may underlie this. J is TRBJ2-1 and V is TRBV29-1, with 7 bases lining up with TRBD1. The germline V gene has CDR1 SQVTM and CDR2 ANQGSEA. CDR3 size: 15 residues. CDR3 loop: CSVELQGISYNGQFF. The CDR3 coding sequence is TGCAGCGTGGAACTACAGGGGATCTCCTACAATGGGCAGTTCTTC.

The genes are TRBV5-1 and TRBJ2-5, with 9 bases aligning to TRBD1. Per germline, CDR1 SGHRS and CDR2 YFSETQ. This CDR3 has 16 amino acids. V lost 0 bases, J lost 4 bases, and 7 bases stayed unmatched. Here the CDR3 reads CASSLAGTGSAETQYF. For the CDR3, the DNA is TGCGCCAGCAGCTTGGCGGGGACAGGGTCGGCAGAGACCCAGTACTTC.

The V gene is TRBV2, the J gene TRBJ2-5; 9 nucleotides match TRBD1. J gave up 5 bases and V 4 bases, and 5 bases lay outside the gene matches. The CDR3 runs to 14 residues. Germline V gene data show CDR1 as SNHLY and CDR2 as FYNNEI. CDR3 sequence reads: CASSGTGVKETQYF. The CDR3 DNA is TGTGCCAGCAGTGGGACAGGGGTTAAGGAGACCCAGTACTTC.

V gene TRBV7-8 combines with J gene TRBJ2-7; D gene unclear. V was shortened by 1 base and J by 3 bases, with 10 bases between the two germline ends. The CDR3 loop spans 14 amino acids. Germline V lookup: CDR1 SGHVS, CDR2 FQNEAQ. The CDR3: CASSLGGKYYEQYF. The CDR3 DNA reads as TGTGCCAGCAGCTTAGGGGGAAAATACTACGAGCAGTACTTC.

V is TRBV7-8 and J is TRBJ2-7; 13 bases match TRBD2. Germline trimming cut 5 bases from V and 3 bases from J; bases unmatched to any gene: 10. The CDR3 is made up of 17 amino acids. Germline CDR1 reads SGHVS; CDR2 reads FQNEAQ. In DNA, the CDR3 is TGTGCCAGCAGCACGGGACTAGCGGGAACATACGACTACGAGCAGTACTTC. This gives the protein CASSTGLAGTYDYEQYF.

V is TRBV12-3 or TRBV12-4 and J is TRBJ2-6, with 7 bases lining up with TRBD1. The trim removed 11 bases at V and 2 bases at J, leaving 3 bases unmatched. The CDR3 extends over 13 amino acids. The CDR3, as DNA: TGTGCCTGTAGGGGGCCTGGGGCCAACGTCCTGACTTTC. This sequence encodes CACRGPGANVLTF.

The chain recombines TRBV12-5 with TRBJ2-5; TRBD2 matches at 8 bases. This CDR3 spans 14 amino acids. Germline-derived CDR1 and CDR2 are LGHNT and FRNRAP. Trimming removed 7 bases from V and 4 bases from J; junction bases left unmatched: 8. The CDR3 protein is CASALGLDRETQYF. The CDR3, as DNA: TGTGCTAGTGCCCTGGGACTAGATCGAGAGACCCAGTACTTC.

The DNA of the CDR3 is TGTGCCAGCAGCTTAACCAGGGCCGAGACCCAGTACTTC. It is translated as CASSLTRAETQYF. This sequence joins TRBV7-3 and TRBJ2-5; D possibly corresponds to TRBD1 (5 bases). V was trimmed by 0 bases and J by 5 bases, leaving 7 bases between them. The CDR3 runs to 13 residues. From germline, CDR1 is SGHTA and CDR2 FQGTGA.

This rearrangement joins TRBV3-1 to TRBJ2-7, with 12 bases matching TRBD2. CDR3 size: 19 residues. CDR1 is LGHDT and CDR2 is YNNKEL in the germline V gene (reference sequence). V shed 0 bases and J 1 base; nucleotides not matched to a gene: 10. CDR3 in amino acids: CASSQDIGTSGLLSYEQYF. CDR3 coding DNA: TGTGCCAGCAGCCAAGATATCGGGACTAGCGGGCTGTTGTCCTACGAGCAGTACTTC.

The chain joins TRBV12-3 or TRBV12-4 to TRBJ1-2; D remains ambiguous. Trimming removed 3 bases from V and 3 bases from J, with 14 bases in between. The CDR3 consists of 15 residues. In DNA form, the CDR3 reads TGTGCCAGCAGTTTTTCGACGGCTATACACTATGGCTACACCTTC. As protein: CASSFSTAIHYGYTF.

This rearrangement joins TRBV4-3 to TRBJ1-1, with D unclear. The length of the CDR3 is 12 residues. Trimming pared 5 bases from V and 9 bases from J, leaving 13 bases between. Germline CDR1 and CDR2: LGHNA and YSLEER. CDR3 region: CASSSEYHQAFF. The CDR3, as DNA: TGCGCCAGCAGCTCAGAATACCACCAAGCTTTCTTT.

The chain employs TRBV29-1 and TRBJ2-5, with D unresolved. Germline V lookup: CDR1 SQVTM, CDR2 ANQGSEA. The CDR3 runs 12 residues. CDR3 amino acids: CTTAGQKETQYF. The DNA for the CDR3 is TGCACCACCGCCGGGCAGAAAGAGACCCAGTACTTC.

In its sample, this clonotype was seen a few times. J is TRBJ2-3 and V is TRBV3-1, with 9 positions matching TRBD1. The germline CDR1 and CDR2 sequences are LGHDT and YNNKEL (reference sequence). Germline trimming cut 4 bases from V and 6 bases from J; bases unmatched to any gene: 5. This CDR3 region has 14 residues. The CDR3 reads CASSRGTGSDTQYF. The CDR3 coding sequence is TGTGCCAGCAGCCGAGGGACAGGGTCTGATACGCAGTATTTT.

J is TRBJ1-2 and V is TRBV5-1; D is ambiguous. This CDR3 spans 13 amino acids. V lost 5 bases and J lost 4, with 12 bases in between. The germline V gene has CDR1 SGHRS and CDR2 YFSETQ. The CDR3: CASSFDNGYGYTF. In DNA form, the CDR3 reads TGCGCCAGCAGTTTTGACAATGGCTATGGCTACACCTTC.

DNA of the CDR3: TGTGCCAGCAGGGGGGACAGGGACTACTACGAGCAGTACTTC. Protein product: CASRGDRDYYEQYF. The chain links TRBV2 to TRBJ2-7; 9 nucleotides line up with TRBD1. The CDR3 is 14 amino acids. Germline assignment: CDR1 SNHLY and CDR2 FYNNEI. V shed 6 bases and J 3 bases; nucleotides not matched to a gene: 6.

In regard to this clonotype: This may arise from a read error, as a much more abundant clone is one base away. The J gene is TRBJ2-7, the V gene TRBV29-1; 7 positions match TRBD2. V gave up 8 bases and J gave up 7 bases; unmatched junction bases: 11. Germline V gene sequence: CDR1 SQVTM, CDR2 ANQGSEA. This CDR3 region has 12 residues. CDR3 loop: CSSREKYNEQYF. In DNA, the CDR3 is TGCAGCTCGCGGGAGAAATACAATGAGCAGTACTTC.